The present T cell receptor beta chain was sequenced within a study of blood T cell repertoires in COVID-19. Whole-study context: The United States, Italy and Spain were the sources of the acute and convalescent COVID-19 samples.

Profiling relied on immunoSEQ multiplex PCR, and the TCRdb table lists in-frame clones only, not all of them. Of 400,000 to 450,000 clones listed, 90% were seen once; the top ten hold approximately 0.65%. The V end was cut by 3 bases, the J end by 0 bases, with 11 bases between. The CDR3 length is 15 residues. Germline loops: CDR1 LNHDA, CDR2 SQIVND (reference sequence). Participants, about 18 to 90 years old, spanned around 26 US areas. The V call is TRBV19, the J call TRBJ1-1, with D unresolved. This TCR derives from a man aged 18 to 30 who had recovered from COVID-19. Material for sequencing was PBMCs or T cells enriched from blood (not recorded which). For the CDR3, the DNA is TGTGCCAGTAGTATGAGGTACGGCATGAACACTGAAGCTTTCTTT. It is translated as CASSMRYGMNTEAFF.